These 5 T cell receptor beta chains share one sample of origin, sequenced in a study of neoadjuvant anti-PD-1 for oral cavity cancer. Method: immunoSEQ multiplex PCR; TCRdb's copy keeps in-frame clones and lacks some. In the table there are about 9,300 clones, roughly 70% of which are singletons. The specimen comprised tumor tissue, sampled before nivolumab (anti-PD-1) treatment. The receptors shown here come from a person aged 35-79 years with oral cavity squamous cell carcinoma.

This clone was recorded only once. The chain couples TRBV2 to TRBJ1-2; 11 bases align to TRBD1. This CDR3 comprises 16 residues. The V gene end was trimmed by 7 bases and the J gene end by 8 bases; junction bases not matched to a gene: 15. Germline CDR1 is SNHLY and CDR2 is FYNNEI. The CDR3: CASKGTGGLRVGGYTF. Written as DNA, the CDR3 is TGTGCCAGCAAAGGGACAGGGGGACTACGAGTCGGAGGCTACACCTTC.

There are a few counts of this clone. V and J are TRBV27 and TRBJ1-1; 7 bases match TRBD1. The germline CDR1 and CDR2 sequences are MNHEY and SMNVEV (reference sequence). With V trimmed by 0 bases and J by 8 bases, 6 bases remained unmatched. The CDR3 sequence is 14 residues long. CDR3 nucleotides: TGTGCCAGCAGTTTATCGACAGGGAGGGTAGAAGCTTTCTTT. Translating it yields CASSLSTGRVEAFF.

Only one count was recorded for this clone. The gene calls are TRBV30 and TRBJ2-3, with TRBD2 matching 7 bases. CDR1 is GTSNPN and CDR2 is SVGIG in the germline V gene (reference sequence). This CDR3 is 15 amino acids long. V shed 0 bases and J 1 base; nucleotides not matched to a gene: 4. CDR3 region: CAWSVPAGGTDTQYF. CDR3 bases: TGTGCCTGGAGTGTACCGGCGGGGGGCACAGATACGCAGTATTTT.

This clone has only one observation. This rearrangement joins TRBV7-9 to TRBJ2-7, with 9 bases aligning to TRBD1. This CDR3 is 15 amino acids long. Trimming cost V 3 bases and J 1 base; bases outside gene matches: 4. Per germline, CDR1 SEHNR and CDR2 FQNEAQ (reference sequence). CDR3 loop: CASSFTGGASYEQYF. CDR3 in DNA: TGTGCCAGCAGCTTTACAGGGGGCGCTTCCTACGAGCAGTACTTC.

This clone was counted once. V and J are TRBV19 and TRBJ1-2; D possibly corresponds to TRBD1 (5 bases). The CDR3 totals 15 residues. Germline V gives CDR1 LNHDA, CDR2 SQIVND (reference sequence). Trimming shortened V by 3 bases and J by 4 bases, and 15 bases separated the two germline ends. CDR3: CASSIWGRRSYGYTF. In DNA, the CDR3 is TGTGCCAGTAGTATCTGGGGCAGAAGAAGCTATGGCTACACCTTC.